This TCR delta chain was found in a study of Vδ1+ human thymocytes. The study, taken as a whole, reports: In the thymus, TRG and TRD repertoires looked highly polyclonal with Gaussian CDR3 lengths. Many TRG clonotypes were shared between donors; TRD repertoires were essentially private. Around 20% of thymic delta-chain sequences were Vdelta2, with few Vdelta3, unlike blood Vdelta1+ controls.

A single count supports this clone. What it binds is unknown. The sorted cells were CD3+ Vdelta1+ Vdelta2- thymocytes from alphabeta-depleted thymus. Sequences come from RNA converted to cDNA by reverse transcription. CDR3 amplicons came from multiplex PCR with pooled V-gene forward and constant-region reverse primers. TCRdb applied CATT to the multiplex PCR reads for clone calling. The data hold roughly 55,000 delta-chain clones, with 15% observed a single time. Germline V lookup: CDR1 TSWWSYY, CDR2 QGS. V was trimmed by 4 bases and J by 2 bases, leaving 17 bases between them. The CDR3 length is 16 residues.

Material for sequencing was Vdelta1+ gamma-delta thymocytes from the thymus. Subset noted: FACS-sorted CD3+ TCRalphabeta- TCRVdelta1+ TCRVdelta2- thymocytes. The chain has TRDV1 and TRDJ1, with a tentative D call TRDD3 (7 bases). The origin of this receptor is a boy younger than two who had congenital heart surgery. The CDR3 nucleotides are TGTGCTCTTGGGGGACTTCCTCCGGGGGATACCGATAAACTCATCTTT. It is translated as CALGGLPPGDTDKLIF.